This T cell receptor beta chain was recovered during a study of T-cell memory formation after mild COVID-19 (dated by TCRdb to the early 2020s). Background for the entire study: TCR sequence clusters from the two donors were found to be largely donor specific. In a couple of donors, T-cell clones that expanded and contracted after mild COVID-19 were tracked by sequencing TCRalpha and TCRbeta repertoires over time. Two young, previously healthy adult volunteers made up the cohort, one male and one female. Overall results and qualifications from the work: Clones contracting from day 15 to 85 had balanced CD4/CD8 phenotypes, while a second wave expanding from day 15 to 37 was biased towards CD4+. Contracting CD4+ clones appeared mostly in the CM and EM memory subsets, whereas CD8+ clones were enriched in EMRA. The detection of some responding clones in pre-infection memory suggests that pre-existing cross-reactive memory T cells joined the SARS-CoV-2 response. SARS-CoV-2 specificity of the second-wave clones peaking on day 37 was not confirmed. Only two mild cases were covered in the study, and larger cohorts including severe cases with pre-infection samples were considered necessary.

As to this clonotype: No antigen is known for it. Within one base of it there is no much larger clone, and no base qualities were kept.

TCRdb shows the sequencer as Illumina NovaSeq 6000. cDNA libraries for TCRalpha and TCRbeta were prepared by 5'RACE using constant-segment primers, with sample barcodes and unique molecular identifiers added. Trizol reagent was used to extract RNA from every sample. The libraries were amplified in two PCR steps, and the second step added a second sample barcode and Illumina TruSeq adapters. Libraries were sequenced on an Illumina NovaSeq with 2 x 150 bp paired-end reads. In the source study's methods: The reads were demultiplexed and collapsed into UMI-guided consensus sequences using migec v1.2.7. Using mixcr v2.1.11, the UMI consensuses were aligned to TRA and TRB V and J templates and assembled into clonotypes. A clonotype was counted as expanded or contracted only if both edgeR and NoisET called the change significant, with noise models trained on biological replicates. For edgeR calls, the cutoffs were a false discovery rate-adjusted p below 0.01 and a log2 fold-change threshold of 1. As an exploratory analysis of dynamics, PCA with hierarchical clustering was applied to max-normalized trajectories of the 1000 most abundant clonotypes. Each responding clone was given a CD4 or CD8 phenotype based on the CD4+ and CD8+ repertoires, which had been sequenced separately. Through fastp at Q25 and MiXCR, TCRdb rebuilt clones from the public reads, retaining in-frame beta chains. Every CDR3 protein is listed once, alongside the most common genes and DNA of its rows. The V and J calls come from TCRdb's annotation, not from the publication. The sample yields 390,000 or so distinct CDR3 sequences; approximately 15% were counted once. In total, the top ten clones hold roughly 21% of the sample.

The CDR3, from cysteine to phenylalanine, totals 18 residues. The CDR3 DNA has 54 bases and is translated from base 1. CDR1 is given as SQVTM and CDR2 as ANQGSEA, both from the germline V gene. Here V drops 0 bases and J drops 5 bases, and the junction holds 17 bases not matched to any gene. Ficoll-Paque density gradient centrifugation was used to isolate PBMCs. The chain is encoded by TRBV29-1 joined to TRBJ2-5, with 8 central nucleotides matching TRBD2. The TCR comes from a man aged 18-30 years who had mild COVID-19 (a few samples of this study predate the infection). The sample titles of this study are shuffled in the database, so cell type and time point are left out; the donor was told from shared clones. Sequenced: PBMCs or a T cell subset sorted from them (not recorded which). Read as DNA, the sequence is TGCAGCGTTGAAGATGGAGAACTAGCGGCCTCCCTGGAGGAGACCCAGTACTTC. This is translated as CSVEDGELAASLEETQYF.